This TCR beta chain came from a study of shared clonotypes between healthy human individuals. Notes on the study in general: A reduction in generation probabilities was seen for non-shared clonotypes relative to those shared by all four donors.

Notes on this clone: Its specificity is not known.

It was across several immunoSEQ plates that each subset's genomic DNA was evenly split. Assay: immunoSEQ multiplex PCR; the TCRdb copy retains only in-frame clones and omits some. The sample lists about 1 million clones, around 75% occurring once. This clonotype was obtained from a man aged 18 to 29 in good health. The sample taken for sequencing was memory CD4+ T cells sorted from blood. Subset meaning: CD45RA-negative fraction.

The CDR3 nucleotides read TGTGCCAGCAGCCCCCTGTTGGGACTAGCGAAAAGCACAGATACGCAGTATTTT. Translated: CASSPLLGLAKSTDTQYF. The rearrangement links TRBV2 to TRBJ2-3; 10 bases are shared with TRBD2. The CDR3 loop spans 18 amino acids. Germline assignment: CDR1 SNHLY and CDR2 FYNNEI. V was clipped by 6 bases and J by 0 bases; unmatched bases: 12.